Listed below are T cell receptor beta chains from one sample, sequenced in a study of regulatory T cells in long-lasting Graves disease. TCRdb analysed the multiplex PCR reads with MiXCR anew, one entry per CDR3 protein. The sample has approximately 350,000 distinct CDR3 sequences, around 11% seen once. These data were likewise used in another study, on T cells in Graves' hyperthyroidism and ophthalmopathy.

The source was peripheral blood mononuclear cells (PBMCs), collected at new diagnosis, from a patient treated with antithyroid drugs. The receptors were gathered from a young woman with Graves disease. Each CDR3 is given with its conserved first and last residue. D genes are given only for firm matches. The size field is filled for only some rows; it gives once, few, many or a size class.

D gene	clone size	V gene	J gene	CDR3 DNA	CDR3 protein
-	many	TRBV6-2/TRBV6-3	TRBJ1-2	TGTGCCAGCAGTGAAGTCGGGTACTATGGCTACACCTTC	CASSEVGYYGYTF
-	-	TRBV5-6	TRBJ1-2	TGTGCCAGCAGCATGGGACATCCTGTCTACACCTTC	CASSMGHPVYTF
-	many	TRBV7-2	TRBJ2-1	TGTGCCAGCAGCTCAGTAAGGCGAGGATGGGGTAATAATGAGCAGTTCTTC	CASSSVRRGWGNNEQFF
-	many	TRBV28	TRBJ2-5	TGTGCCAGCATTGGCGGGGTGGGCGAGACCCAGTACTTC	CASIGGVGETQYF
-	many	TRBV15	TRBJ2-2	TGTGCCACCAGCAGAGATAAGGGGAAGTCCGGGGAGCTGTTTTTT	CATSRDKGKSGELFF
TRBD1	-	TRBV18	TRBJ1-2	TGTGCCAGCTCACCAAGAGGACAGGGGGTGAGGGGCTACACCTTC	CASSPRGQGVRGYTF
-	-	TRBV7-2	TRBJ2-3	TGTGCCGGCAGCCAAGCACCTCGCGAGGGCACAGATACGCAGTATTTT	CAGSQAPREGTDTQYF
TRBD1	-	TRBV27	TRBJ2-3	TGTGCCAGCAGCTTGGGCGGACAGGGGGGGGATACGCAGTATTTT	CASSLGGQGGDTQYF
-	many	TRBV28	TRBJ2-2	TGTGCCAGCAGTGAACCGGTGGGGGCGGACACCGGGGAGCTGTTTTTT	CASSEPVGADTGELFF
-	many	TRBV29-1	TRBJ1-2	TGCAGCGTTGCAAGGGATACCTATGGCTACACCTTC	CSVARDTYGYTF
TRBD2	many	TRBV10-1	TRBJ2-7	TGCGCCAGCAGTGAGGGGGGACTAGCCTACGAGCAGTACTTC	CASSEGGLAYEQYF
-	many	TRBV28	TRBJ2-7	TGTGCCAGCAGTTTGCTCAGGGACGAGCAGTACTTC	CASSLLRDEQYF
-	few	TRBV9	TRBJ2-3	TGTGCCAGCAGCGTAGACCTGGAAGGTACGCAGTATTTT	CASSVDLEGTQYF
TRBD1	many	TRBV14	TRBJ1-1	TGTGCCAGCAGCCAAGATCGGAGGGACAGAGCCACTGAAGCTTTCTTT	CASSQDRRDRATEAFF
-	few	TRBV9	TRBJ1-1	TGTGCCAGCAGCTCGACCGGGAGCGCCATGAACACTGAAGCTTTCTTT	CASSSTGSAMNTEAFF
-	many	TRBV5-1	TRBJ2-1	TGCGCCAGCAGCTTATGGGATACCTACAATGAGCAGTTCTTC	CASSLWDTYNEQFF
-	-	TRBV14	TRBJ2-5	TGTGCCAGCAGCCAAGCGGCAAGGGGGAAGGAGACCCAGTACTTC	CASSQAARGKETQYF
TRBD2	few	TRBV7-6	TRBJ2-3	TGTGCCAGCAGCAGACTAGCGGGAGGGAGCACAGATACGCAGTATTTT	CASSRLAGGSTDTQYF
-	few	TRBV5-1	TRBJ1-2	TGTGCCAGCAGCTTGAGGGCTCCGGGGGGCTACACCTTC	CASSLRAPGGYTF
TRBD1	many	TRBV27	TRBJ1-2	TGTGCCAGCAGTTTATCGCAGGCAGGGGGAATTTTAGATGGCTACACCTTC	CASSLSQAGGILDGYTF
TRBD1	few	TRBV7-6	TRBJ1-3	TGTGCCAGCAGACCAGGGACAGGACCTCTCCACTCTGGAAACACCATATATTTT	CASRPGTGPLHSGNTIYF
-	many	TRBV27	TRBJ1-5	TGTGCCAGCAGCGACAAGGAGGATCAGCCCCAGCATTTT	CASSDKEDQPQHF
-	many	TRBV16	TRBJ2-7	TGTGCCAGCAGCCAATGGGGAATGAGGGGGAACTTC	CASSQWGMRGNF
-	many	TRBV20-1	TRBJ2-3	TGCAGTGGCGGGGAGCATACGCAGTATTTT	CSGGEHTQYF
-	many	TRBV11-1	TRBJ2-1	TGTGCCAGCAGCAGAGAAGCGAGAGTATCCTACAATGAGCAGTTCTTC	CASSREARVSYNEQFF
-	many	TRBV6-5	TRBJ2-5	TGTGCCAGCAGTTACGCGGGGGCACCACCTTCCGGGACCCAGTACTTC	CASSYAGAPPSGTQYF
-	many	TRBV4-1	TRBJ1-1	TGCGCCAGCAGCCAAGTTGGGGTTCCTGAAGCTTTCTTT	CASSQVGVPEAFF
TRBD2	many	TRBV28	TRBJ2-1	TGTGCCAGCAGTGAGGGGGTGGGACTAGCTATCTACAATGAGCAGTTCTTC	CASSEGVGLAIYNEQFF
TRBD2	-	TRBV4-3	TRBJ2-7	TGCGCCAGCAGCCAAGAACCAGCGGGAGGGAGGGGGAATGAGCAGTACTTC	CASSQEPAGGRGNEQYF
-	many	TRBV11-2	TRBJ2-3	TGTGCCAGCAGCTTAGGGGGGATCCAGTCTAGCACAGATACGCAGTATTTT	CASSLGGIQSSTDTQYF
-	many	TRBV5-1	TRBJ1-2	TGCGCCAGCAGCCGTCTGGACACAGAATATAACTATGGCTACACCTTC	CASSRLDTEYNYGYTF
-	-	TRBV10-2	TRBJ1-4	TGCGCCAGCAGTGGGGTAGGCGGAAAACTGTTTTTT	CASSGVGGKLFF
-	-	TRBV7-9	TRBJ1-2	TGTGCCAGCAGCACACCCACCCCCCCCGGGGGTGGCTACACCTTC	CASSTPTPPGGGYTF
TRBD2	-	TRBV5-6	TRBJ2-2	TGTGCCAGCGGAAGCGGGGTGAACACCGGGGAGCTGTTTTTT	CASGSGVNTGELFF
-	-	TRBV7-2	TRBJ2-4	TGTGCCAGCAGCTTAACCAAAAACATTCAGTACTTC	CASSLTKNIQYF
-	-	TRBV29-1	TRBJ1-1	TGCAGCCTATTCAGGGTTACTGAAGCTTTCTTT	CSLFRVTEAFF
TRBD2	many	TRBV2	TRBJ2-1	TGTGCCAGCAGCTCTTTGGCGGGGGTAGGGGAGCAGTTCTTC	CASSSLAGVGEQFF
-	many	TRBV28	TRBJ2-7	TGTGCCAGCAGTCAGAGAGAATCCTACGAGCAGTACTTC	CASSQRESYEQYF
-	few	TRBV4-1	TRBJ2-1	TGCGCCAGCAGCCACCCTGTCGGCGGGCTAAGCTCCTACAATGAGCAGTTCTTC	CASSHPVGGLSSYNEQFF
-	-	TRBV4-3	TRBJ2-3	TGCGCCAGCGCTCAGGGGACTTCCCGCACAGATACGCAGTATTTT	CASAQGTSRTDTQYF
-	-	TRBV28	TRBJ2-2	TGTGCCAGCAGCGCAGGAAAGCTAGGGACCGGGGAGCTGTTTTTT	CASSAGKLGTGELFF
TRBD2	many	TRBV7-2	TRBJ2-3	TGTGCCAGCAGCCGGAGCGGGGCGACAGATACGCAGTATTTT	CASSRSGATDTQYF
-	many	TRBV24-1	TRBJ2-2	TGTGCCACCCGAACCCCGGAAGGCACCGGGGAGCTGTTTTTT	CATRTPEGTGELFF
-	many	TRBV11-2	TRBJ1-2	TGTGCCAGCAGCTTAGATCCGAGGGGTATGGACTATGGCTACACCTTC	CASSLDPRGMDYGYTF
-	many	TRBV3-1	TRBJ2-4	TGTGCCAGCAGCGACGACAGAGCCAAAAACATTCAGTACTTC	CASSDDRAKNIQYF
TRBD2	few	TRBV9	TRBJ2-3	TGTGCCAGCAGCCCAACGGGGGGGGGACGGCGGAATAGCACAGATACGCAGTATTTT	CASSPTGGGRRNSTDTQYF
-	many	TRBV11-2	TRBJ2-1	TGTGCCAGCAGCTTTGGTATAGTGAATGAGCAGTTCTTC	CASSFGIVNEQFF
-	many	TRBV5-5	TRBJ2-2	TGTGCCAGCACCCTGTTGGGGGCAGGTGGGGAGCTGTTTTTT	CASTLLGAGGELFF
-	many	TRBV12-3/TRBV12-4	TRBJ2-5	TGTGCCAGCAGTTTAGGCAGGGGAGTCAAGCGAGAGACCCAGTACTTC	CASSLGRGVKRETQYF
-	-	TRBV3-1	TRBJ1-1	TGTGCCAGCAGCCAAGTCGGGTTAACTACCACTGAAGCTTTCTTT	CASSQVGLTTTEAFF
TRBD2	many	TRBV20-1	TRBJ2-7	TGCAGTGCCGAGCCCGGGAGGCGCGGTTGGAGGAACGAGCAGTACTTC	CSAEPGRRGWRNEQYF
TRBD1	few	TRBV5-6	TRBJ2-6	TGTGCCAGCAGCCTGGACAGGGGGCGCAGCTCTGGGGCCAACGTCCTGACTTTC	CASSLDRGRSSGANVLTF
-	many	TRBV19	TRBJ2-3	TGTGCCAGTAGTAGGGGACTCACAGATACGCAGTATTTT	CASSRGLTDTQYF